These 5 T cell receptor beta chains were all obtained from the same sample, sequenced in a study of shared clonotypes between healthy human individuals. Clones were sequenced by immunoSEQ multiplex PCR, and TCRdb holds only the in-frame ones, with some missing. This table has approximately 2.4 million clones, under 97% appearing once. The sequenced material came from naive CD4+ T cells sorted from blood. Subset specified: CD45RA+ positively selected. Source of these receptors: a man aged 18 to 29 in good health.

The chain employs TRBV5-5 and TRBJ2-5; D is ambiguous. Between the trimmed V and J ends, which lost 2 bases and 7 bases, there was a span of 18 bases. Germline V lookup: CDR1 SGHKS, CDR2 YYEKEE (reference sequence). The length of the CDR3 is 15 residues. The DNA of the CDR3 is TGTGCCAGCAGCTTAGATGGCACACCGATCCGGACCCAGTACTTC. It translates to CASSLDGTPIRTQYF.

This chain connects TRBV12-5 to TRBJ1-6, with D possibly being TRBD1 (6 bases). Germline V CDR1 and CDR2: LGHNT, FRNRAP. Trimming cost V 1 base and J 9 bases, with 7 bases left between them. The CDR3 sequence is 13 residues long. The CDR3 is CASGLEGGSPLHF. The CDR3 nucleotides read TGTGCTAGTGGTTTGGAAGGGGGTTCACCCCTCCACTTT.

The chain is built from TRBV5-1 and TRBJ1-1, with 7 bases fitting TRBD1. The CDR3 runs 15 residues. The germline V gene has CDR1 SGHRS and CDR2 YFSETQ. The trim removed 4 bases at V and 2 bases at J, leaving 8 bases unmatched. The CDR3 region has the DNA TGCGCCAGCAGCCAGACAGGGATGGTTAACACTGAAGCTTTCTTT. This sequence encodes CASSQTGMVNTEAFF.

CDR3 DNA sequence: TGCAGTGCCTTATATCAGCCCCAGCATTTT. Translated, it gives CSALYQPQHF. The rearrangement uses TRBV20-1 and TRBJ1-5; D not resolved. Trimming left V 6 bases short and J 5 bases short, with 5 bases between. This CDR3 comprises 10 residues. Germline lookup yields CDR1 DFQATT and CDR2 SNEGSKA (reference sequence).

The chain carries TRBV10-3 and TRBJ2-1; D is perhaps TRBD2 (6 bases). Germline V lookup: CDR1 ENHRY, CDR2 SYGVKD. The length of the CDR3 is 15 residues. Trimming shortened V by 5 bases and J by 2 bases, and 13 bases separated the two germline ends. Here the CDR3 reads CAISSWLATYNEQFF. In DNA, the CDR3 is TGTGCCATCAGTTCTTGGCTAGCGACCTACAATGAGCAGTTCTTC.